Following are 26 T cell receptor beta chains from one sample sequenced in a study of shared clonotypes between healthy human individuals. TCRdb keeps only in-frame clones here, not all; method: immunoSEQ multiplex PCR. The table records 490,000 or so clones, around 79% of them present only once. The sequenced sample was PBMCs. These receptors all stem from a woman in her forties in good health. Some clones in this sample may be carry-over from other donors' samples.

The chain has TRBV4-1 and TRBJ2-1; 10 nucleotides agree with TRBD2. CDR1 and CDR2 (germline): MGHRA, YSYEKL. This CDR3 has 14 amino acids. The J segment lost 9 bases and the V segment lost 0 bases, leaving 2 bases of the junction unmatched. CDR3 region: CASSQDLAGVEQFF. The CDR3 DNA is TGCGCCAGCAGCCAAGATCTAGCGGGAGTTGAGCAGTTCTTC.

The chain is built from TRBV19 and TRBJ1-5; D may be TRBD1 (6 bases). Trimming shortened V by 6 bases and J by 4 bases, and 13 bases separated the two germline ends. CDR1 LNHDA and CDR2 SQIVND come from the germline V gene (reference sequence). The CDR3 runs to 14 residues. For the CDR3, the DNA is TGTGCCAGTAGGGGGCCAGGGACAAATCAGCCCCAGCATTTT. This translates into CASRGPGTNQPQHF.

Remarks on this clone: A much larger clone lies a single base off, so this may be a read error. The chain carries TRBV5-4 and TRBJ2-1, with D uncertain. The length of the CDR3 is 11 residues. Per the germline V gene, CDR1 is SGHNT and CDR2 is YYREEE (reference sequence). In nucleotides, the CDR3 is TGTGCCAGCAGCTCCTTCAATGAGCAGTTCTTC. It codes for CASSSFNEQFF.

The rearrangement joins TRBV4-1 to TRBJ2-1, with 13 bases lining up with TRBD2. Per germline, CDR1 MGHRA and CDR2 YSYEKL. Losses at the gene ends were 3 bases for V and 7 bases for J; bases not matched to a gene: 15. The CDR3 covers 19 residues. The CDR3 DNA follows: TGCGCCAGCAGCCAGGGCCCCGGACTAGCGGGAGTTGATAAGAATGAGCAGTTCTTC. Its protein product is CASSQGPGLAGVDKNEQFF.

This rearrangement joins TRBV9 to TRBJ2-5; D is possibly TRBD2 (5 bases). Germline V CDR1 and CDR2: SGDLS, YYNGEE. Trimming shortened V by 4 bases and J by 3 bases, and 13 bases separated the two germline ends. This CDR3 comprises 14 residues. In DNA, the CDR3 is TGTGCCAGCAGCTCAGCTCGGGGTAAAGAGACCCAGTACTTC. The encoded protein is CASSSARGKETQYF. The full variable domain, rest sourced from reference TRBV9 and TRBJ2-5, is DSGVTQTPKHLITATGQRVTLRCSPRSGDLSVYWYQQSLDQGLQFLIQYYNGEERAKGNILERFSAQQFPDLHSELNLSSLELGDSALYFCASSSARGKETQYFGPGTRLLVL.

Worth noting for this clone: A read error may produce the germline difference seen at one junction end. The CDR3 bases are TGCAGCGTAGAAGGGGACAGGGGGACGCGAGCAGATACGCAGTATTTT. This sequence encodes CSVEGDRGTRADTQYF. The rearrangement uses TRBV29-1 and TRBJ2-3; 11 nucleotides align to TRBD1. CDR3 length equals 16 residues. From germline, CDR1 is SQVTM and CDR2 ANQGSEA.

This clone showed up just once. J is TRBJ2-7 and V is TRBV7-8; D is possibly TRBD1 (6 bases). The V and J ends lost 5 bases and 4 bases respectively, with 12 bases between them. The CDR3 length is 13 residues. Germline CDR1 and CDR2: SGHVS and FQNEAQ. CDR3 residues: CASSPDRNYEQYF. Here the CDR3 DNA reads TGTGCCAGCAGCCCCGACAGGAATTACGAGCAGTACTTC.

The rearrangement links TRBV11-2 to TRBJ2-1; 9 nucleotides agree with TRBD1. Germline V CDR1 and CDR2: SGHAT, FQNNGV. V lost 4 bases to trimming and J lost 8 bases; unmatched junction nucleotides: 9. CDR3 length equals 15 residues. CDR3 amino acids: CASSSHGTGSDEQFF. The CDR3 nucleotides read TGTGCCAGCAGCTCGCACGGGACAGGGTCGGATGAGCAGTTCTTC.

In DNA, the CDR3 is TGTGCCAGTAGTACCCGACAGCTTAGGACGAATAATCAGCCCCAGCATTTT. Its translation is CASSTRQLRTNNQPQHF. V gene TRBV19 combines with J gene TRBJ1-5, with a possible D match to TRBD1 (5 bases). The V and J ends lost 4 bases and 4 bases respectively, with 20 bases between them. The CDR3 is 17 residues long. Germline CDR1 reads LNHDA; CDR2 reads SQIVND (reference sequence).

The CDR3, as DNA: TGTGCCAGTAGTATAGATCTTGGGAATGAGCAGTTCTTC. The encoded protein is CASSIDLGNEQFF. The V call is TRBV19, the J call TRBJ2-1; unclear D gene. The CDR3 covers 13 residues. V was cut by 0 bases and J by 7 bases, with 7 bases left in between. Looked up from germline, CDR1 is LNHDA and CDR2 is SQIVND (reference sequence).

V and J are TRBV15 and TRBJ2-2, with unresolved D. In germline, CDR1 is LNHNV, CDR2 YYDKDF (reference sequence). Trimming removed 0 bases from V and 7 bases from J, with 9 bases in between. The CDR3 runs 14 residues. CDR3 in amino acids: CATSRDRVGGELFF. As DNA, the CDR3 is TGTGCCACCAGCAGAGATAGGGTGGGCGGGGAGCTGTTTTTT.

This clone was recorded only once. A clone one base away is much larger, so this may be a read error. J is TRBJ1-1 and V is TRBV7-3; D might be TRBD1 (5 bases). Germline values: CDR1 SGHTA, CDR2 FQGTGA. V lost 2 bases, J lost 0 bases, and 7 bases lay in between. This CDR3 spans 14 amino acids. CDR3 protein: CASSLGGVNTEAFF. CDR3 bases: TGTGCCAGCAGCTTAGGAGGGGTGAACACTGAAGCTTTCTTT.

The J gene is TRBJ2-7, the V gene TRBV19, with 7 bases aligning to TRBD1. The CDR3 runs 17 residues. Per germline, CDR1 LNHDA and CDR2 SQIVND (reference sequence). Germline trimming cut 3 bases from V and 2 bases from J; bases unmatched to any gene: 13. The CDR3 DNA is TGTGCCAGTAGTATCGGGACAGCCCCAGGGCGGACCTACGAGCAGTACTTC. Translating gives CASSIGTAPGRTYEQYF.

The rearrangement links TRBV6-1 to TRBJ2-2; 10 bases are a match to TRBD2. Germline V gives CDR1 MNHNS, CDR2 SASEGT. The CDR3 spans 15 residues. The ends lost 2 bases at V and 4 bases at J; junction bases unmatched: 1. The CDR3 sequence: CASSELAGVTGELFF. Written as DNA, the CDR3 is TGTGCCAGCAGTGAACTAGCGGGAGTCACCGGGGAGCTGTTTTTT.

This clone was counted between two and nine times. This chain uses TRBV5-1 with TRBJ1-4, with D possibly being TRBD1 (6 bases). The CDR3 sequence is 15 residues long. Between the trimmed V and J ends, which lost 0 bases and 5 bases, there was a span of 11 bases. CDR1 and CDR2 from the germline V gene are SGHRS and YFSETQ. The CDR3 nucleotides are TGCGCCAGCAGCTTGGCCGTCGACAGGAATGAAAAACTGTTTTTT. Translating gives CASSLAVDRNEKLFF.

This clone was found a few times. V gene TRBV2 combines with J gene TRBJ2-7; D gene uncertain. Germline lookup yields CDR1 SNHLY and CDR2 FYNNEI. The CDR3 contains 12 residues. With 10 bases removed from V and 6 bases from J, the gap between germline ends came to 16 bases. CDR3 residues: CAIQDPGSEQYF. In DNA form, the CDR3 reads TGTGCCATCCAGGACCCAGGTAGCGAGCAGTACTTC.

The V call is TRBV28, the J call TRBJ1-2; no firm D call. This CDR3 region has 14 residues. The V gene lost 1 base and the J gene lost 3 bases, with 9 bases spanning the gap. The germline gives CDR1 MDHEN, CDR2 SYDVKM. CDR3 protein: CASSLSGFDYGYTF. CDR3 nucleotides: TGTGCCAGCAGTTTATCGGGGTTCGACTATGGCTACACCTTC.

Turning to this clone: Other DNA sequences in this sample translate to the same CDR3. This CDR3 is CASSLVRDSEAFF. The CDR3 bases are TGTGCCAGCAGCTTAGTCAGGGACAGCGAAGCTTTCTTT. The chain is built from TRBV11-3 and TRBJ1-1, with TRBD1 matching over 7 bases. CDR1 and CDR2 from the germline V gene are SGHNT and YENEEA. The CDR3 covers 13 residues. V trimming: 1 base; J trimming: 8 bases; junction bases outside the gene matches: 4. The entire variable domain, with the rest obtained from reference TRBV11-3 and TRBJ1-1, is as follows: EAGVVQSPRYKIIEKKQPVAFWCNPISGHNTLYWYLQNLGQGPELLIRYENEEAVDDSQLPKDRFSAERLKGVDSTLKIQPAELGDSAVYLCASSLVRDSEAFFGQGTRLTVV.

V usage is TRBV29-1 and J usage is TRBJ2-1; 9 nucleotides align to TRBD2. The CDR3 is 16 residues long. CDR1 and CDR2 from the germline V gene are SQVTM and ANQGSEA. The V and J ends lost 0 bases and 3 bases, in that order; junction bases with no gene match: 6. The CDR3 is CSVEDLAGGNYNEQFF. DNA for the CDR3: TGCAGCGTTGAAGATCTGGCGGGAGGGAACTACAATGAGCAGTTCTTC.

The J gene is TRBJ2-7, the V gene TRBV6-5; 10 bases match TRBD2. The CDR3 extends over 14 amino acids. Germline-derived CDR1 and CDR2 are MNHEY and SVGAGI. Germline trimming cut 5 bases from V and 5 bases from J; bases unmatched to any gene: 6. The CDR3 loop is CASSLAGEYDEQYF. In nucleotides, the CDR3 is TGTGCCAGCAGTCTAGCGGGAGAGTACGACGAGCAGTACTTC.

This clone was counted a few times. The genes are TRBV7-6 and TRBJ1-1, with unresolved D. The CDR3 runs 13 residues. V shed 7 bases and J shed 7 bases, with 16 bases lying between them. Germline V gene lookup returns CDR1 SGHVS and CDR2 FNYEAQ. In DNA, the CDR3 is TGTGCCAGCATCCTGGGTCCACAGAGTGAAGCTTTCTTT. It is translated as CASILGPQSEAFF.

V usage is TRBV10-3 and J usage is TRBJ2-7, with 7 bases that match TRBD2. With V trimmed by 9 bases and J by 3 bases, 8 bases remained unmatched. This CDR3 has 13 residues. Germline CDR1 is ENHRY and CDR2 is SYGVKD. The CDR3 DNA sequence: TGTGCCATGAACCGGGACTATAACTACGAGCAGTACTTC. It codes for CAMNRDYNYEQYF.

The CDR3 sequence: CASSNNPGRGSYEQYF. CDR3 nucleotides: TGTGCCAGCAGCAACAACCCGGGCAGGGGGTCCTACGAGCAGTACTTC. The rearrangement uses TRBV6-6 and TRBJ2-7, with 7 positions matching TRBD1. The ends lost 6 bases at V and 1 base at J; junction bases unmatched: 12. The CDR3 runs to 16 residues. Germline CDR1 is MNHNY and CDR2 is SVGAGI (reference sequence).

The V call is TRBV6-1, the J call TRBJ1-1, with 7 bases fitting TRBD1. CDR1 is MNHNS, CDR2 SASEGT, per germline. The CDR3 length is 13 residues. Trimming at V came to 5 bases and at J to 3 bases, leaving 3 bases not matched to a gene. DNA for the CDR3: TGTGCCAGCAGTAATACAGGGGACACTGAAGCTTTCTTT. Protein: CASSNTGDTEAFF.

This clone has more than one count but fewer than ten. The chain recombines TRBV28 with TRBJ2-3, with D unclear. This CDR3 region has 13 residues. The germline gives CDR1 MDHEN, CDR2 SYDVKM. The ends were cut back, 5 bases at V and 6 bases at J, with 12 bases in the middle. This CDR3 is CASSPPWTDTQYF. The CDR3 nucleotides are TGTGCCAGCAGTCCCCCTTGGACGGATACGCAGTATTTT.

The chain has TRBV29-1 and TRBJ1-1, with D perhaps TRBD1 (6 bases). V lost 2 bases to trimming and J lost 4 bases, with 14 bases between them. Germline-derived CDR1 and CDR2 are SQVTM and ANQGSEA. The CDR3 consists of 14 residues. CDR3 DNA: TGCAGCGTTGAAAACCCAGGGGTGACCACTGAAGCTTTCTTT. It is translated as CSVENPGVTTEAFF.